The clone carrying this T cell receptor beta chain was observed once. Antigen: not known. The source of the sample is a study of cytomegalovirus exposure and HLA in healthy donors. The study, taken as a whole, reports: That first-cohort TCR clusters tended to co-occur in the roughly 110 validation repertoires was found in a later analysis. The CMV antigen specificity of a few CMV-associated chains was confirmed through in vitro analysis. Cytomegalovirus association was listed for under 200 TCR beta chains.

Generated by immunoSEQ multiplex PCR, the TCRdb table keeps only in-frame clones and is missing some. This sample has about 98,000 clones; around 88% occur once, and the top ten carry 3% to 4.5%. Germline V lookup: CDR1 LNHNV, CDR2 YYDKDF (reference sequence). CDR3 length: 14 amino acids. The V and J ends lost 0 bases and 5 bases, in that order; junction bases with no gene match: 1. The donors were members of the validation cohort comprising over 100 subjects, separate from the approximately 670-subject first cohort. Input material: PBMCs. The rearrangement links TRBV15 to TRBJ1-2, with TRBD1 matching 9 bases. This sequence was found in a woman between 25 and 40 years old in good health and CMV-seronegative. The CDR3 region has the DNA TGTGCCACCAGCAGAGAGACAGGGGGTTATGGCTACACCTTC. It is translated as CATSRETGGYGYTF.